A selection of T cell receptor beta chains follows, all from one sample in a study of regulatory T cells in long-lasting Graves disease. Using its own MiXCR run on the multiplex PCR reads, TCRdb lists one record per CDR3 protein. The data contain almost 350,000 distinct CDR3 sequences, less than 20% of them singletons. The specimen was peripheral blood mononuclear cells (PBMCs), collected when the disease was refractory, from a patient treated with antithyroid drugs. These TCRs come from a female donor with Graves disease. Both conserved end residues are part of each CDR3. Fields, in order: V gene, D gene, J gene, clone size, CDR3 DNA, CDR3 protein. A D gene is named only where the DNA matches it firmly. Part of the rows lack a size; the others show once, few, many or a class for expanded clones.

TRBV28	.	TRBJ1-2	many	TGTGCCAGCAGTTTACAGCAGGGCGGCTACACCTTC	CASSLQQGGYTF
TRBV3-1	.	TRBJ2-5	.	TGTGCCAGCAGTGGATCAGTAGGGGGGGAGACCCAGTACTTC	CASSGSVGGETQYF
TRBV7-9	.	TRBJ2-7	few	TGTGCCAGCAGTGATAGGACCCAGCAAAGGGAGCAGTACTTC	CASSDRTQQREQYF
TRBV19	.	TRBJ1-2	many	TGTGCCAGTAGACTATATGGCTACACCTTC	CASRLYGYTF
TRBV10-3	TRBD2	TRBJ2-2	once	TGTGCCATCAGTGAGACTAGCGGGAGCTCCACCGGGGAGCTGTTTTTT	CAISETSGSSTGELFF
TRBV6-1	TRBD2	TRBJ2-7	many	TGTGCCAGCAGTGAAGGGACTAGCATCTCCTACGAGCAGTACTTC	CASSEGTSISYEQYF
TRBV19	.	TRBJ1-2	few	TGTGCCAGTAGTGATCGTCGGGGGACCTGGGGCTACACCTTC	CASSDRRGTWGYTF
TRBV9	.	TRBJ1-1	few	TGTGCCAGCAGCGTAGGATATGGGAGGGGAACTGAAGCTTTCTTT	CASSVGYGRGTEAFF
TRBV5-1	TRBD1	TRBJ1-5	many	TGTGCCAGCAGCTTACAGGGGAGAGATCAGCCCCAGCATTTT	CASSLQGRDQPQHF
TRBV19	.	TRBJ2-5	.	TGTGCCAGTAGAAGGGGCACCCTTAGGAAGCCCGACCAAGAGACCCAGTACTTC	CASRRGTLRKPDQETQYF
TRBV10-3	TRBD1	TRBJ1-3	few	TGTGCCATCAACATTGGGACAGGGGCGTCTGGAAACACCATATATTTT	CAINIGTGASGNTIYF
TRBV29-1	TRBD1	TRBJ1-6	.	TGCAGCGTTTCGGACAGGAGCGGTTCACCCCTCCACTTT	CSVSDRSGSPLHF
TRBV15	.	TRBJ2-5	many	TGTGCCACCAGCAGAGATCCGAAAGAGACCCAGTACTTC	CATSRDPKETQYF
TRBV12-3/TRBV12-4	.	TRBJ1-2	once	TGTGCCAGCAGTTTAATGGCCGGACAGTATGGCTACACCTTC	CASSLMAGQYGYTF
TRBV7-9	.	TRBJ2-7	.	TGTGCCAGCAGCTCCGGGCGATCCACATCCTACGAGCAGTACTTC	CASSSGRSTSYEQYF
TRBV29-1	.	TRBJ1-1	few	TGCAGCGTTGACGGGAGTATCACTGGACCGGACACTGAAGCTTTCTTT	CSVDGSITGPDTEAFF
TRBV30	.	TRBJ1-6	few	TGTGCCTGGAGTGTTGGGGTAGGGAATTCACCCCTCCACTTT	CAWSVGVGNSPLHF
TRBV6-1	.	TRBJ2-1	.	TGTGCCAGCGGCCCTGCCCGTTACAATGAGCAGTTCTTC	CASGPARYNEQFF
TRBV28	TRBD1	TRBJ1-5	many	TGTGCCAGCATACCCCTACCGGGACAGGGTAATAGCAATCAGCCCCAGCATTTT	CASIPLPGQGNSNQPQHF
TRBV20-1	TRBD2	TRBJ2-7	.	TGCAGTGCACTAGCCGGGACTAGCGGGAGCTACGAGCAGTACTTC	CSALAGTSGSYEQYF
TRBV20-1	.	TRBJ2-2	.	TGCAGTGCTAGAGTCCTCCTAAGAAGGGGGACTTCGGGCGGGGAGCTGTTTTTT	CSARVLLRRGTSGGELFF
TRBV19	.	TRBJ1-1	.	TGTGCCAGTAGTATTATGGCGGCGGGGAACACTGAAGCTTTCTTT	CASSIMAAGNTEAFF
TRBV3-1	.	TRBJ1-5	few	TGTGCCAGCAGCCCAGTCCTCAATCAGCCCCAGCATTTT	CASSPVLNQPQHF
TRBV5-1	.	TRBJ1-5	many	TGCGCCAGCAGGTCCTCCCCAGGAGGGGGCAATCAGCCCCAGCATTTT	CASRSSPGGGNQPQHF
TRBV5-4	TRBD2	TRBJ2-5	few	TGTGCCAGCAGCTTGCGACTAGCGGGAGGATCCCAAGAGACCCAGTACTTC	CASSLRLAGGSQETQYF
TRBV28	TRBD1	TRBJ1-1	.	TGTGCCAGCAACCCGGACAGGGTGAACACTGAAGCTTTCTTT	CASNPDRVNTEAFF
TRBV19	.	TRBJ1-5	.	TGTGCCAGTAGAGGCAGGGCGGATAATCAGCCCCAGCATTTT	CASRGRADNQPQHF
TRBV3-1	.	TRBJ1-1	few	TGTGCCAGCAGCCAAGATTGGGCAGCGAACACTGAAGCTTTCTTT	CASSQDWAANTEAFF
TRBV11-2	.	TRBJ2-5	many	TGTGCCAGCAGCTTAGCGGGGGCCGTCCAAGAGACCCAGTACTTC	CASSLAGAVQETQYF
TRBV12-5	.	TRBJ1-6	many	TGTGCTAGTGGTTTGGAGACCGGCGGTTCACCCCTCCACTTT	CASGLETGGSPLHF
TRBV28	.	TRBJ1-4	many	TGTGCCAGCAGTTTATGGGGTAATACTAATGAAAAACTGTTTTTT	CASSLWGNTNEKLFF
TRBV18	TRBD2	TRBJ2-3	few	TGTGCCAGCTCACCACCGGCTAGCGGCTCAGCAGATACGCAGTATTTT	CASSPPASGSADTQYF
TRBV5-1	.	TRBJ1-5	few	TGCGCCAGCAGCCATGATGGGGATCAGCCCCAGCATTTT	CASSHDGDQPQHF
TRBV18	.	TRBJ1-1	.	TGTGCCAGCTCACCGGGGGCAGACATGAACACTGAAGCTTTCTTT	CASSPGADMNTEAFF
TRBV12-3/TRBV12-4	TRBD2	TRBJ2-3	few	TGTGCCAGCAGCCATAGCGGGGGGAATACAGATACGCAGTATTTT	CASSHSGGNTDTQYF
TRBV7-2	.	TRBJ2-7	many	TGTGCCAGCAGCTTTGAAGCAGGTATAGGGCAGTACTTC	CASSFEAGIGQYF
TRBV3-1	.	TRBJ2-3	.	TGTGCCAGCAGCCAAGATAAGGTGGCAGATACGCAGTATTTT	CASSQDKVADTQYF
TRBV12-3/TRBV12-4	.	TRBJ2-5	.	TGTGCCAGCAGTGGGGACAATTGGGAGACCCAGTACTTC	CASSGDNWETQYF
TRBV4-1	.	TRBJ2-7	.	TGCGCCAGCAGCCGGCCCGGCTACGAGCAGTACTTC	CASSRPGYEQYF
TRBV6-1	.	TRBJ2-5	many	TGTGCCAGCAGTGAATACCCACTGGCCGGGGAGACCCAGTACTTC	CASSEYPLAGETQYF
TRBV6-1	.	TRBJ2-2	many	TGTGCCAGCAGTGCCCGGACCGGGACCCACACCGGGGAGCTGTTTTTT	CASSARTGTHTGELFF
TRBV19	.	TRBJ1-5	once	TGTGCCAGTAGTACAGGAGGGCAGCCCCAGCATTTT	CASSTGGQPQHF
TRBV6-2/TRBV6-3	TRBD1	TRBJ1-2	few	TGTGCCAGCACCGAAAGGGACAGAGAGGGCTACACCTTC	CASTERDREGYTF
TRBV6-2/TRBV6-3	.	TRBJ1-1	.	TGTGCCAGCAGGGACCTAGGGGGAAGGACTGAAGCTTTCTTT	CASRDLGGRTEAFF
TRBV7-9	.	TRBJ1-5	.	TGTGCCAGCAGCCGGGAGGCGAATCAGCCCCAGCATTTT	CASSREANQPQHF
TRBV11-3	.	TRBJ1-5	many	TGTGCCAGCAGCTCTGGAATCAATCAGCCCCAGCATTTT	CASSSGINQPQHF
TRBV5-8	.	TRBJ1-5	few	TGTGCCAGCAGCTGGGTAGCGGGACCGGCCAATCAGCCCCAGCATTTT	CASSWVAGPANQPQHF
TRBV10-3	.	TRBJ1-4	.	TGTGCCATCAGTGAGTTTGGGGTCGAGTTAACTAATGAAAAACTGTTTTTT	CAISEFGVELTNEKLFF
TRBV20-1	TRBD1	TRBJ2-7	many	TGCAGTGCTAGAGACAGGCTAAGGGACAGGCACTACGAGCAGTACTTC	CSARDRLRDRHYEQYF
TRBV18	TRBD1	TRBJ2-6	.	TGTGCCAGCTCACCAACACGTTCCGGGACAGGGGGCACTGGGGCCAACGTCCTGACTTTC	CASSPTRSGTGGTGANVLTF
TRBV7-9	TRBD1	TRBJ1-6	many	TGTGCCAGCAGCGATGGACAGGGCGGTATGAATTCACCCCTCCACTTT	CASSDGQGGMNSPLHF
TRBV7-2	.	TRBJ1-1	many	TGTGCCAGCAGGAGAGGGGGGGAGACTGAAGCTTTCTTT	CASRRGGETEAFF